This T cell receptor beta chain was captured by sequencing in a study of shared clonotypes between healthy human individuals. Points from the study as a whole: Clonotypes not shared had lower generation probabilities than those common to all four donors. Since donors were few, the genetic and exposure-history diversity represented was limited.

Naive-designated CD8 cells lacked CD45RO, were positively enriched for CCR7, and omitted terminally differentiated effector memory CD45RA+ cells. In regard to this clone: Its antigen remains unidentified.

Deep-level settings were used for running the assay. Assay used: immunoSEQ multiplex PCR; TCRdb lists only in-frame clones, some missing. In the table there are around 2,000,000 clones, approximately 94% of which are singletons. The sequenced sample was naive CD8+ T cells sorted from blood. The TCR was taken from a man between 18 and 29 years old in good health.

The CDR3 DNA reads TGTGCCAGCAGTCCAGGGACGGTGTACGATAATTCACCCCTCCACTTT. Translated, it gives CASSPGTVYDNSPLHF. V usage is TRBV27 and J usage is TRBJ1-6; D may be TRBD1 (5 bases). The CDR3 has 16 residues. Germline V gene lookup returns CDR1 MNHEY and CDR2 SMNVEV (reference sequence). The V and J ends lost 5 bases and 5 bases respectively, with 16 bases between them.